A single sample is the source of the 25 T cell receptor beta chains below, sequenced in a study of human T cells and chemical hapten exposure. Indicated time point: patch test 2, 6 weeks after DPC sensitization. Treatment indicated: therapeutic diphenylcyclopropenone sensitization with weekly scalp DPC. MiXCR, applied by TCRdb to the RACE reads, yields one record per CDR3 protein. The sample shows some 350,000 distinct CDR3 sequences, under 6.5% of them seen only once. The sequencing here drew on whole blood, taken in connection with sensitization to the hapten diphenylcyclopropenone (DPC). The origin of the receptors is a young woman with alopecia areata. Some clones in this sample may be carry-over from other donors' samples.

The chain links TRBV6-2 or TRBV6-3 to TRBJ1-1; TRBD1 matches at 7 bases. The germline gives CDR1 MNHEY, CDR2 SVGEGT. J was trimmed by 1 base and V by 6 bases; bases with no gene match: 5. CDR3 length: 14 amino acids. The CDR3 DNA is TGTGCCAGCAGGCGACAGGGTTGGAACACTGAAGCTTTCTTT. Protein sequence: CASRRQGWNTEAFF.

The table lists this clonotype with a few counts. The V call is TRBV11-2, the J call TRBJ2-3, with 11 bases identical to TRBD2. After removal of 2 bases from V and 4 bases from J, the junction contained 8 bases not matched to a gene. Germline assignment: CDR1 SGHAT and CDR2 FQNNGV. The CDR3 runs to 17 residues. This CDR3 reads CASSLSRLAGIADTQYF. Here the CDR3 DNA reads TGTGCCAGCAGCTTATCCCGACTAGCGGGGATAGCAGATACGCAGTATTTT.

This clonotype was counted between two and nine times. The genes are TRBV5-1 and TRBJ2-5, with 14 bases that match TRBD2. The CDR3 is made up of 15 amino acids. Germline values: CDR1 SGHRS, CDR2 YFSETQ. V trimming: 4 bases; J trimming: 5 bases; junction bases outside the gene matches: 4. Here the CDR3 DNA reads TGCGCCAGCAGCACGGGACTAGCGGGGGAGGAGACCCAGTACTTC. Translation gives CASSTGLAGEETQYF.

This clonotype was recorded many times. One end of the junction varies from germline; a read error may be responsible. Written as DNA, the CDR3 is TGTGCCAGCACCATTAGACTCTCTACCTTCTTC. Amino acid sequence: CASTIRLSTFF. The chain couples TRBV12-3 or TRBV12-4 to TRBJ1-2; D remains unclear. This CDR3 region has 11 residues.

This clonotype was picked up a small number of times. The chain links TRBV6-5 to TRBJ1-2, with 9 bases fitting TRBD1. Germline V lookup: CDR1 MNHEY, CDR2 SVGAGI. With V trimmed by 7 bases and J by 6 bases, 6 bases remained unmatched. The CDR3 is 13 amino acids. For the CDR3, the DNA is TGTGCCAGCAAATTGACAGGGGGTAATGGCTACACCTTC. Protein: CASKLTGGNGYTF.

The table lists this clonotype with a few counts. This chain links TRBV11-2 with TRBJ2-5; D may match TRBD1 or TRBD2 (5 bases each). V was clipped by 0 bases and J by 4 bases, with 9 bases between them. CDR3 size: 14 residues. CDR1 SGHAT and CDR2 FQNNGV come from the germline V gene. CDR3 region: CASSLDPGTETQYF. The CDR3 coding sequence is TGTGCCAGCAGCTTAGATCCGGGGACAGAGACCCAGTACTTC.

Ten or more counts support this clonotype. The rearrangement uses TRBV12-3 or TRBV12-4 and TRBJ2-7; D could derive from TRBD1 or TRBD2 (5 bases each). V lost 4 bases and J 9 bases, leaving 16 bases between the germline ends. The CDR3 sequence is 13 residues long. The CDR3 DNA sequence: TGTGCCAGCAGTTGGGGGACCTACCGGGGGCAGTACTTC. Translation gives CASSWGTYRGQYF.

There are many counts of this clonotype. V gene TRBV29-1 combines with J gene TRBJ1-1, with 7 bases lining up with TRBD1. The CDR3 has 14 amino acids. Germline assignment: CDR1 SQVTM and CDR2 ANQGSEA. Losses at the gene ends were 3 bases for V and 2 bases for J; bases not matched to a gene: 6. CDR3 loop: CSVEHGTANTEAFF. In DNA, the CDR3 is TGCAGCGTTGAGCACGGGACAGCTAACACTGAAGCTTTCTTT.

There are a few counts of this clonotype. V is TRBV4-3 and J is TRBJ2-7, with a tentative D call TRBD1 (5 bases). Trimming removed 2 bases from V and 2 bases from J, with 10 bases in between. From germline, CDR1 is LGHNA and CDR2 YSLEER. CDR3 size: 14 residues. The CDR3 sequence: CASSQSLQAYEQYF. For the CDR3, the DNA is TGCGCCAGCAGCCAAAGCTTACAGGCCTACGAGCAGTACTTC.

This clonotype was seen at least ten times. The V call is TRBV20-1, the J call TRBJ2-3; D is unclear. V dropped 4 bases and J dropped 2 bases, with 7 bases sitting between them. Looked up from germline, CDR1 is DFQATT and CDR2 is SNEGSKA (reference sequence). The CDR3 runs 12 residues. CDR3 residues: CSAMEYTDTQYF. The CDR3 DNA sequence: TGCAGTGCTATGGAATACACAGATACGCAGTATTTT.

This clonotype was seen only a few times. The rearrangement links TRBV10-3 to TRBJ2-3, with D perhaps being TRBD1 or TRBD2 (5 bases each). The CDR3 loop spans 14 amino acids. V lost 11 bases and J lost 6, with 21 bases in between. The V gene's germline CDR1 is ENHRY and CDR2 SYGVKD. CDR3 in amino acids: CASLRDPRGDTQYF. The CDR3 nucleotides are TGTGCCTCCCTCCGGGATCCTCGGGGCGATACGCAGTATTTT.

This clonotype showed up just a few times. The CDR3 loop reads CASTDGGSSTDTQYF. As DNA, the CDR3 is TGTGCCAGTACCGACGGTGGGTCTAGCACAGATACGCAGTATTTT. The chain combines TRBV19 with TRBJ2-3; D remains ambiguous. This CDR3 spans 15 amino acids. The germline V gene has CDR1 LNHDA and CDR2 SQIVND (reference sequence). The V gene lost 7 bases and the J gene lost 0 bases, with 14 bases spanning the gap.

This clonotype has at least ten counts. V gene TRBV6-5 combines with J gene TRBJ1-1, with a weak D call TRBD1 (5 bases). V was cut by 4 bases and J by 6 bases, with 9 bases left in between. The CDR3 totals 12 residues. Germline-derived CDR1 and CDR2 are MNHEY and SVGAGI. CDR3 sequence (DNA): TGTGCCAGCAGTTTCGGGGACGCTGAAGCTTTCTTT. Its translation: CASSFGDAEAFF.

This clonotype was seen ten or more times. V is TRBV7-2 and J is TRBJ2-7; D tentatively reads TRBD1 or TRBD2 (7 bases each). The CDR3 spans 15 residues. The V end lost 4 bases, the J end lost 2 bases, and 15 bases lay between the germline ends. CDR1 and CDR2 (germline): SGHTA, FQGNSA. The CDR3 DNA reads TGTGCCAGCAGCTCCCGCAGGGGGGGGACCTACGAGCAGTACTTC. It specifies CASSSRRGGTYEQYF. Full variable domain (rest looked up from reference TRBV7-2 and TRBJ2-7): GAGVSQSPSNKVTEKGKDVELRCDPISGHTALYWYRQSLGQGLEFLIYFQGNSAPDKSGLPSDRFSAERTGGSVSTLTIQRTQQEDSAVYLCASSSRRGGTYEQYFGPGTRLTVT.

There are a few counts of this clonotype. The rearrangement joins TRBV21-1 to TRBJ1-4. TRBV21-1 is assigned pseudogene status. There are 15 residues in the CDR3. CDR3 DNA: TGTGCCGAAGTCGAGGGCAGGGAGGGATGGGAAAAACTGTTTTTT. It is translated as CAEVEGREGWEKLFF.

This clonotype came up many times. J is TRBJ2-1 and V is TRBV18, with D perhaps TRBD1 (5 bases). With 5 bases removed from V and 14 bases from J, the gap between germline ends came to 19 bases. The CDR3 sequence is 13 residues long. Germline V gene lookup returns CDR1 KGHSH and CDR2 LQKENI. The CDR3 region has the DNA TGTGCCAGCTCAGCCCTACAGGAAGAATGGAAGTTCTTC. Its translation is CASSALQEEWKFF.

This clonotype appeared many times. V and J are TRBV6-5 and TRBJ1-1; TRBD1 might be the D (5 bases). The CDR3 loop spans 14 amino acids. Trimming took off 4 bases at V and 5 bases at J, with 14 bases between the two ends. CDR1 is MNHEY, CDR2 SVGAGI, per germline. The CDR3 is CASSWGGEGTEAFF. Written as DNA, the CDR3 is TGTGCCAGCAGTTGGGGAGGGGAGGGAACTGAAGCTTTCTTT.

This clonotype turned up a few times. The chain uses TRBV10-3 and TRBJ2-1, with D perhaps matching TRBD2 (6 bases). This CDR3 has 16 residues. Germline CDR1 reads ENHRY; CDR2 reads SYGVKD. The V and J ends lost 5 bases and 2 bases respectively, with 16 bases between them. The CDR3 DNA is TGTGCCATCAGTCCGGAGGGGACTGGGGCCTACAATGAGCAGTTCTTC. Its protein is CAISPEGTGAYNEQFF.

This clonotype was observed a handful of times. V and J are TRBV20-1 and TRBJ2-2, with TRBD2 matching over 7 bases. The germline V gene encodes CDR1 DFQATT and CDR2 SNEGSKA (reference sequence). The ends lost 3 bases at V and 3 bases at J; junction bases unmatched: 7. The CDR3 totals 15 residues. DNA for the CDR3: TGCAGTGCTAGTGGCGGGGGTGGTGACACCGGGGAGCTGTTTTTT. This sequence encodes CSASGGGGDTGELFF.

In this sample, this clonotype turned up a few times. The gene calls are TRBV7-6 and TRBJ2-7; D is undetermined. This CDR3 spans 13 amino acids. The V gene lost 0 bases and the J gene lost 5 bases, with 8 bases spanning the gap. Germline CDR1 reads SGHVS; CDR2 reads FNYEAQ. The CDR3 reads CASSLAFADEQYF. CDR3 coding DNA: TGTGCCAGCAGCTTAGCTTTCGCGGACGAGCAGTACTTC.

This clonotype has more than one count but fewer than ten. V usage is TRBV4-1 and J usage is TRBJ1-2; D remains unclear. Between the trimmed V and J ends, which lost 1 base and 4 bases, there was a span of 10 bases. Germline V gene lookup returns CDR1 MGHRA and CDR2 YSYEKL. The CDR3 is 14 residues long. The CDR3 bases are TGCGCCAGCAGCCAAGCCGAGATGTTCTATGGCTACACCTTC. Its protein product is CASSQAEMFYGYTF.

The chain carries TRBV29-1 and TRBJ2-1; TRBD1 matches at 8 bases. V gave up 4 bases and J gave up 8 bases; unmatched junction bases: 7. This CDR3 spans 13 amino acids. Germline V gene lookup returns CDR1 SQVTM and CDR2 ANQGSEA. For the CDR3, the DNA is TGCAGCGTTGTAAGGACAGGGTTGGATGAGCAGTTCTTC. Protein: CSVVRTGLDEQFF.

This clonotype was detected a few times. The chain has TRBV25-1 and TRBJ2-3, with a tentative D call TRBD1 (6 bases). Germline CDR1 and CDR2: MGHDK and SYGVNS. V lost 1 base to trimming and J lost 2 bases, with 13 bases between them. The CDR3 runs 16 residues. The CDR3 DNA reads TGTGCCAGCAGTGAATTAGGTGGACAGAACACAGATACGCAGTATTTT. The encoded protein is CASSELGGQNTDTQYF.

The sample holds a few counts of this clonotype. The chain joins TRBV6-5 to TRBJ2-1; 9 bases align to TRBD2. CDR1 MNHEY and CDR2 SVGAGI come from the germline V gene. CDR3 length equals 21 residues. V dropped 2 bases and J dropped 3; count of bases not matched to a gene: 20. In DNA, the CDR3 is TGTGCCAGCAGTTACCCGGGGCGGAGTAGCGGGGGCCTAGCTATCTACAATGAGCAGTTCTTC. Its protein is CASSYPGRSSGGLAIYNEQFF.

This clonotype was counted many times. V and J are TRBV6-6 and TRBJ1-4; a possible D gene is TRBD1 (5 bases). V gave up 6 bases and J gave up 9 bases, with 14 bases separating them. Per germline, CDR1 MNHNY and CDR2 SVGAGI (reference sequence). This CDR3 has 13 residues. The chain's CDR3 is CASRESLGQKLFF. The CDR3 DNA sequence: TGTGCCAGCAGGGAGAGCCTGGGGCAAAAACTGTTTTTT.